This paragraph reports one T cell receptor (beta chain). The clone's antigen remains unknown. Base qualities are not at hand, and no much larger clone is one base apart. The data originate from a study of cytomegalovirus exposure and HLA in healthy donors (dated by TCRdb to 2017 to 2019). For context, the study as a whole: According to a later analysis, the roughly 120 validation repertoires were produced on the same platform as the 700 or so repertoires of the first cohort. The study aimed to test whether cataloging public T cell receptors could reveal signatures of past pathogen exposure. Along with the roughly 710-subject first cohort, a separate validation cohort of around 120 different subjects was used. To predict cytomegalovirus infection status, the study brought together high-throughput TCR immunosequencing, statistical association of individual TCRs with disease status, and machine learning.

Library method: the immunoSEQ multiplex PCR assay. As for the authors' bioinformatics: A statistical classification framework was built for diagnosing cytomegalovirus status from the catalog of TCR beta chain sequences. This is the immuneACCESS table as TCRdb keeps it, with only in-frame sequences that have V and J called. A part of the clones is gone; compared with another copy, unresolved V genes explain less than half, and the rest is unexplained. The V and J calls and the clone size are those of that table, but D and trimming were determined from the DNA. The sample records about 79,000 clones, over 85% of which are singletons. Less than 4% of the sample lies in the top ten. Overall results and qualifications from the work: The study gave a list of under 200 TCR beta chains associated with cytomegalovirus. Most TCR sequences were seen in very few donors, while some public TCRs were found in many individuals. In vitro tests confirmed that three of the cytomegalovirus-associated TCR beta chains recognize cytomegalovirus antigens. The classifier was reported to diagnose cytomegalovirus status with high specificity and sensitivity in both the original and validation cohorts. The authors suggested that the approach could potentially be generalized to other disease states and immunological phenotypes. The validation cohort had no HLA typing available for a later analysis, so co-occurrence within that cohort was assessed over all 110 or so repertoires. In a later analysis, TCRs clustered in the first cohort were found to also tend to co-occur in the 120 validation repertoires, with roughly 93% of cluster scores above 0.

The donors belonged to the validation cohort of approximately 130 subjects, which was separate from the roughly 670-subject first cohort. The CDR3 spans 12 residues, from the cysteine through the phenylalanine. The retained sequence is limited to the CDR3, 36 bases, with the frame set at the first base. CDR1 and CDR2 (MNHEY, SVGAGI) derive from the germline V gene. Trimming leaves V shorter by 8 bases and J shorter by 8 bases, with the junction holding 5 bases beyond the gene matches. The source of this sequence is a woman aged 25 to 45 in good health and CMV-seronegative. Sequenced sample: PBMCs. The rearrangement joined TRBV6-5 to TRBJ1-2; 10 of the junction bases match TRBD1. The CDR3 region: CASLGDRGGYTF. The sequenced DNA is TGTGCCAGCCTCGGGGACAGGGGCGGCTACACCTTC.